Listed below are T cell receptor beta chains from one sample, sequenced in a study of cytomegalovirus exposure and HLA in healthy donors. Clones were sequenced by immunoSEQ multiplex PCR, and TCRdb holds only the in-frame ones, with some missing. This table has roughly 160,000 clones, approximately 80% appearing once. The material sequenced was PBMCs. The receptors derive from a man aged 30 to 45 in good health and CMV-seropositive. CDR3s include the opening cysteine and the closing phenylalanine or tryptophan. A D gene is named only where the DNA matches it firmly. A row's size may be missing; if present it is once, few, many or a size class.

d_gene: TRBD1
abundance: .
v_gene: TRBV4-2
j_gene: TRBJ1-4
CDR3aa: CASSQDRGKLEKLFF
CDR3nt: TGTGCCAGCAGCCAGGACAGGGGAAAGTTGGAAAAACTGTTTTTT

d_gene: TRBD2
abundance: .
v_gene: TRBV5-4
j_gene: TRBJ2-3
CDR3aa: CASSLAAGGVSDTQYF
CDR3nt: TGTGCCAGCAGCTTGGCCGCGGGGGGGGTGTCTGATACGCAGTATTTT

d_gene: TRBD1
abundance: .
v_gene: TRBV23-1
j_gene: TRBJ2-2
CDR3aa: CASSHRTGGFTGELFF
CDR3nt: TGCGCCAGCAGTCATCGGACAGGGGGCTTCACCGGGGAGCTGTTTTTT

d_gene: .
abundance: .
v_gene: TRBV27
j_gene: TRBJ2-1
CDR3aa: CASMSGGGNEQFF
CDR3nt: TGTGCCAGCATGTCGGGGGGCGGGAATGAGCAGTTCTTC

d_gene: TRBD1
abundance: .
v_gene: TRBV6-1
j_gene: TRBJ1-2
CDR3aa: CASGDSAGYGYTF
CDR3nt: TGTGCCAGCGGGGACAGTGCTGGGTATGGCTACACCTTC

d_gene: TRBD1
abundance: few
v_gene: TRBV25-1
j_gene: TRBJ2-7
CDR3aa: CASSSSGTGGHEQYF
CDR3nt: TGTGCCAGCAGTTCTTCCGGGACAGGGGGGCACGAGCAGTACTTC

d_gene: .
abundance: .
v_gene: TRBV27
j_gene: TRBJ2-1
CDR3aa: CASSLAAHNEQFF
CDR3nt: TGTGCCAGCAGTTTAGCGGCTCACAATGAGCAGTTCTTC

d_gene: .
abundance: .
v_gene: TRBV6-5
j_gene: TRBJ1-6
CDR3aa: CASSYSALSYNSPLHF
CDR3nt: TGTGCCAGCAGTTACTCGGCTTTATCCTATAATTCACCCCTCCACTTT

d_gene: TRBD1
abundance: few
v_gene: TRBV9
j_gene: TRBJ1-2
CDR3aa: CASKPGQGADYGYTF
CDR3nt: TGTGCCAGCAAACCGGGACAGGGGGCGGACTATGGCTACACCTTC

d_gene: TRBD2
abundance: few
v_gene: TRBV28
j_gene: TRBJ2-1
CDR3aa: CASSTNSGGRYNEQFF
CDR3nt: TGTGCCAGCAGTACTAATAGCGGGGGACGATACAATGAGCAGTTCTTC

d_gene: .
abundance: .
v_gene: TRBV5-6
j_gene: TRBJ2-3
CDR3aa: CASSLSRATDTQYF
CDR3nt: TGTGCCAGCAGCCTGAGCCGAGCCACAGATACGCAGTATTTT

d_gene: .
abundance: once
v_gene: TRBV30
j_gene: TRBJ1-4
CDR3aa: CAWSVPGGLRGEKLFF
CDR3nt: TGTGCCTGGAGTGTACCTGGGGGACTCAGAGGTGAAAAACTGTTTTTT

d_gene: TRBD1
abundance: .
v_gene: TRBV4-3
j_gene: TRBJ1-4
CDR3aa: CASSQDITGTAVEKLFF
CDR3nt: TGCGCCAGCAGCCAAGACATTACGGGGACAGCAGTTGAAAAACTGTTTTTT

d_gene: .
abundance: few
v_gene: TRBV5-6
j_gene: TRBJ1-2
CDR3aa: CASSLARQSPNYGYTF
CDR3nt: TGTGCCAGCAGCTTGGCCAGGCAGTCCCCGAACTATGGCTACACCTTC

d_gene: .
abundance: .
v_gene: TRBV14
j_gene: TRBJ1-1
CDR3aa: CASSQDRGGFWTEAFF
CDR3nt: TGTGCCAGCAGCCAAGACCGGGGGGGCTTCTGGACTGAAGCTTTCTTT

d_gene: TRBD2
abundance: once
v_gene: TRBV29-1
j_gene: TRBJ2-7
CDR3aa: CSAPGGGGASYEQYF
CDR3nt: TGCAGCGCCCCAGGTGGCGGGGGGGCCTCCTACGAGCAGTACTTC

d_gene: TRBD1
abundance: .
v_gene: TRBV7-9
j_gene: TRBJ2-7
CDR3aa: CASRDSALDEQYF
CDR3nt: TGTGCCAGCCGGGACAGCGCCCTAGACGAGCAGTACTTC

d_gene: .
abundance: .
v_gene: TRBV28
j_gene: TRBJ2-7
CDR3aa: CASSLFRGYEQYF
CDR3nt: TGTGCCAGCAGTTTATTCAGGGGCTACGAGCAGTACTTC

d_gene: .
abundance: .
v_gene: TRBV2
j_gene: TRBJ2-7
CDR3aa: CASRGPANYEQYF
CDR3nt: TGTGCCAGCCGAGGGCCGGCGAACTACGAGCAGTACTTC

d_gene: TRBD1
abundance: .
v_gene: TRBV25-1
j_gene: TRBJ1-6
CDR3aa: CASRTDRVSGSPLHF
CDR3nt: TGTGCCAGCAGGACGGACAGGGTCTCAGGTTCACCCCTCCACTTT

d_gene: .
abundance: .
v_gene: TRBV6-1
j_gene: TRBJ2-7
CDR3aa: CASSQSLYEQYF
CDR3nt: TGTGCCAGCAGCCAAAGCCTCTACGAGCAGTACTTC

d_gene: .
abundance: .
v_gene: TRBV19
j_gene: TRBJ1-3
CDR3aa: CASSILKVGPISGNTIYF
CDR3nt: TGTGCCAGTAGTATACTAAAGGTGGGCCCCATCTCTGGAAACACCATATATTTT

d_gene: .
abundance: .
v_gene: TRBV5-1
j_gene: TRBJ2-1
CDR3aa: CASSYGGEQLF
CDR3nt: TGCGCCAGCAGCTATGGCGGTGAGCAGCTCTTC

d_gene: .
abundance: .
v_gene: TRBV6-5
j_gene: TRBJ2-7
CDR3aa: CASKGRVDGGYEQYF
CDR3nt: TGTGCCAGCAAGGGCCGCGTTGACGGCGGGTACGAGCAGTACTTC

d_gene: TRBD2
abundance: .
v_gene: TRBV6-1
j_gene: TRBJ2-3
CDR3aa: CASSESGGGSDTQYF
CDR3nt: TGTGCCAGCAGTGAATCCGGGGGGGGATCAGATACGCAGTATTTT

d_gene: .
abundance: .
v_gene: TRBV5-1
j_gene: TRBJ1-2
CDR3aa: CASPGNTVNYGYTF
CDR3nt: TGCGCCAGCCCCGGGAACACCGTTAACTATGGCTACACCTTC

d_gene: .
abundance: .
v_gene: TRBV28
j_gene: TRBJ1-5
CDR3aa: CASTPGPRYSNQPQHF
CDR3nt: TGTGCCAGCACCCCAGGGCCCCGTTATAGCAATCAGCCCCAGCATTTT

d_gene: .
abundance: few
v_gene: TRBV5-1
j_gene: TRBJ1-1
CDR3aa: CASSLEWVGGTEAFF
CDR3nt: TGCGCCAGCAGCTTGGAATGGGTAGGAGGGACTGAAGCTTTCTTT

d_gene: TRBD1
abundance: .
v_gene: TRBV5-6
j_gene: TRBJ1-2
CDR3aa: CASSLDRGHGYTF
CDR3nt: TGTGCCAGCAGCCTGGACAGGGGCCATGGCTACACCTTC

d_gene: .
abundance: few
v_gene: TRBV4-1
j_gene: TRBJ2-5
CDR3aa: CASSPPPKQGVETQYF
CDR3nt: TGCGCCAGCAGCCCACCACCTAAACAGGGTGTGGAGACCCAGTACTTC

d_gene: .
abundance: few
v_gene: TRBV7-9
j_gene: TRBJ2-3
CDR3aa: CASSSHSTQYF
CDR3nt: TGTGCCAGCAGCTCCCACTCGACGCAGTATTTT

d_gene: TRBD2
abundance: .
v_gene: TRBV11-2
j_gene: TRBJ2-7
CDR3aa: CASSLFDMGGEGFYEQYF
CDR3nt: TGTGCCAGCAGCTTATTCGATATGGGGGGGGAGGGCTTCTACGAGCAGTACTTC

d_gene: TRBD1
abundance: .
v_gene: TRBV6-4
j_gene: TRBJ2-3
CDR3aa: CASRTGTGPTDTQYF
CDR3nt: TGTGCCAGCAGAACCGGGACAGGTCCCACAGATACGCAGTATTTT

d_gene: .
abundance: .
v_gene: TRBV15
j_gene: TRBJ1-1
CDR3aa: CATSRAGLNTEAFF
CDR3nt: TGTGCCACCAGCAGAGCAGGGTTGAACACTGAAGCTTTCTTT

d_gene: TRBD1
abundance: once
v_gene: TRBV9
j_gene: TRBJ2-5
CDR3aa: CASSVGQGAGETQYF
CDR3nt: TGTGCCAGCAGCGTAGGACAGGGGGCAGGAGAGACCCAGTACTTC

d_gene: TRBD2
abundance: .
v_gene: TRBV9
j_gene: TRBJ2-2
CDR3aa: CASSPGGLAGDPSTGELFF
CDR3nt: TGTGCCAGCAGCCCGGGGGGACTAGCGGGGGACCCGAGCACCGGGGAGCTGTTTTTT

d_gene: .
abundance: .
v_gene: TRBV4-1
j_gene: TRBJ1-6
CDR3aa: CASSQEGGSPLHF
CDR3nt: TGCGCCAGCAGCCAAGAGGGGGGTTCACCCCTCCACTTT

d_gene: TRBD1
abundance: .
v_gene: TRBV19
j_gene: TRBJ2-7
CDR3aa: CASSIWDRGIGEQYF
CDR3nt: TGTGCCAGTAGTATATGGGACAGGGGGATAGGTGAGCAGTACTTC

d_gene: TRBD1
abundance: .
v_gene: TRBV10-3
j_gene: TRBJ2-7
CDR3aa: CATSGTDTYEQYF
CDR3nt: TGTGCCACATCCGGGACAGACACCTACGAGCAGTACTTC

d_gene: TRBD1
abundance: few
v_gene: TRBV4-1
j_gene: TRBJ2-1
CDR3aa: CASRRTGGSEQFF
CDR3nt: TGCGCCAGCAGAAGAACAGGGGGCAGTGAGCAGTTCTTC

d_gene: .
abundance: .
v_gene: TRBV30
j_gene: TRBJ2-3
CDR3aa: CAWSEDSADTQYF
CDR3nt: TGTGCCTGGAGTGAGGACAGTGCGGATACGCAGTATTTT

d_gene: TRBD2
abundance: .
v_gene: TRBV25-1
j_gene: TRBJ2-1
CDR3aa: CASSDLLAGGWNEQFF
CDR3nt: TGTGCCAGCAGTGACCTACTAGCGGGGGGCTGGAATGAGCAGTTCTTC